Listed below are T cell receptor beta chains from one sample, sequenced in a study of blood T cell repertoires in COVID-19. Data came from immunoSEQ multiplex PCR; TCRdb stores just in-frame clones and leaves some out. The data contain 150,000 or so clones, roughly four fifths of them singletons. The sequencing sample was made of peripheral blood. These TCRs come from a woman aged 60-70 years with COVID-19, enrolled during active disease. Each CDR3 is given with its conserved first and last residue. Each record gives: clone size, D gene, V gene, CDR3 length, J gene, CDR3 DNA, CDR3 protein. A D gene is named only where the DNA matches it firmly. For some rows the clone size is stated as once, few or many, or as a class when expanded; others skip it.

.	TRBD1	TRBV12-5	15	TRBJ1-1	TGTGCTAGTGGGACAGGGGCTTCCATGAACACTGAAGCTTTCTTT	CASGTGASMNTEAFF
.	TRBD1	TRBV7-9	14	TRBJ2-7	TGTGCCAGCAGCTTACAGGGGGTGTCCTACGAGCAGTACTTC	CASSLQGVSYEQYF
.	TRBD1	TRBV4-1	16	TRBJ1-5	TGCGCCAGCAGCCGAACTGGACAGGGCTCGAATCAGCCCCAGCATTTT	CASSRTGQGSNQPQHF
once	TRBD1	TRBV19	15	TRBJ1-1	TGTGCCAGTAGTAGGGGACAGCTAATGAACACTGAAGCTTTCTTT	CASSRGQLMNTEAFF
.	TRBD1	TRBV18	13	TRBJ1-5	TGTGCCAGCTCAATGGACAGGGGACAGCCCCAGCATTTT	CASSMDRGQPQHF
.	TRBD1	TRBV9	15	TRBJ2-7	TGTGCCAGCAGCGTAGAAGGGACAGGGGGTTACGAGCAGTACTTC	CASSVEGTGGYEQYF
.	.	TRBV30	16	TRBJ2-1	TGTGCCTCCTGTCCCCCGGGACACCTCGCAGGCAATGAGCAGTTCTTC	CASCPPGHLAGNEQFF
.	.	TRBV19	15	TRBJ2-7	TGTGCCAGTAGTATAGGTGGGGCGAGAAACGCCGAGCAGTACTTC	CASSIGGARNAEQYF
.	TRBD2	TRBV5-1	17	TRBJ2-3	TGCGCCAGCAGCTCCCGCGCTTCAGCGGGGGCGGTAGATACGCAGTATTTT	CASSSRASAGAVDTQYF
.	.	TRBV11-2	13	TRBJ1-1	TGTGCCAGCAGCTTACAGGGATACACTGAAGCTTTCTTT	CASSLQGYTEAFF
few	.	TRBV9	13	TRBJ1-2	TGTGCCAGCAGCCAACAGGGATCCTATGGCTACACCTTC	CASSQQGSYGYTF
.	.	TRBV27	14	TRBJ1-1	TGTGCCAGCAGTTTATCGAGGGGGTTCGCTGAAGCTTTCTTT	CASSLSRGFAEAFF
.	.	TRBV7-3	15	TRBJ1-1	TGTGCCAGCAGCGGATGGGGACTGCTAAAGGGTGAAGCTTTCTTT	CASSGWGLLKGEAFF
.	.	TRBV6-5	12	TRBJ1-6	TGTGCCACCGTTGGCCTTAATTCACCCCTCCACTTT	CATVGLNSPLHF
few	.	TRBV3-1/TRBV3-2	14	TRBJ1-1	TGTGCCAGCAGCCGGGACTCCCGGAACACTGAAGCTTTCTTT	CASSRDSRNTEAFF
.	TRBD1	TRBV19	15	TRBJ1-5	TGTGCCAGTAGTCCTACAGGGGTGAGCAATCAGCCCCAGCATTTT	CASSPTGVSNQPQHF
.	.	TRBV5-1	15	TRBJ1-3	TGCGCCAGCAGCTTGGCCGGGGGGGATGGAAACACCATATATTTT	CASSLAGGDGNTIYF
once	.	TRBV19	14	TRBJ1-1	TGTGCCAGTAGTCCCCCCGGCAGGGCCACTGAAGCTTTCTTT	CASSPPGRATEAFF
.	.	TRBV3-1/TRBV3-2	13	TRBJ2-7	TGTGCCAGCAGCCCAGGCTATGGCTACGAGCAGTACTTC	CASSPGYGYEQYF
once	.	TRBV5-1	15	TRBJ1-3	TGCGCCAGCAGCGAACTCCGGGGAACTGGAAACACCATATATTTT	CASSELRGTGNTIYF
once	TRBD1	TRBV25-1	14	TRBJ2-2	TGTGCCAGCAGTGAGACGACAGGGCCCGGGGAGCTGTTTTTT	CASSETTGPGELFF
once	.	TRBV9	16	TRBJ1-4	TGTGCCAGCAGCGGATTGAGTGGGGGGACTAATGAAAAACTGTTTTTT	CASSGLSGGTNEKLFF
.	.	TRBV27	13	TRBJ1-2	TGTGCCAGCAGTTTAGTCGGGAACTATGGCTACACCTTC	CASSLVGNYGYTF
few	TRBD1	TRBV28	15	TRBJ1-1	TGTGCCAGCCTCCCGGCGGGACAGGGTTTTACTGAAGCTTTCTTT	CASLPAGQGFTEAFF
.	.	TRBV5-6	13	TRBJ1-6	TGTGCCAGCAGCTTGTACAGGGATTCACCCCTCCACTTT	CASSLYRDSPLHF
once	.	TRBV11-2	14	TRBJ2-7	TGTGCCAGCAGCTTTAACCCGGGAGTCCGGGAGCAGTACTTC	CASSFNPGVREQYF
.	.	TRBV4-2	16	TRBJ2-1	TGTGCCAGCAGCCAAGATGAGAGCGAGTCCTACAATGAGCAGTTCTTC	CASSQDESESYNEQFF
.	TRBD1	TRBV29-1	15	TRBJ1-2	TGCAGCGTGGTCCCGGGACAGGGAGGAACGTATGGCTACACCTTC	CSVVPGQGGTYGYTF
.	.	TRBV7-8	17	TRBJ1-1	TGTGCCAGCAGCTTAGTTGGGGGGGGCGTGATATATACTGAAGCTTTCTTT	CASSLVGGGVIYTEAFF
.	TRBD2	TRBV7-2	14	TRBJ2-7	TGTGCCAGCAGCCGTAGCGGGAGAGGGTACGAGCAGTACTTC	CASSRSGRGYEQYF
.	.	TRBV1	15	TRBJ2-1	TGCACCAGCAGCCAATCCGGGACAGGGGTGAGTGAGCAGTTCTTC	CTSSQSGTGVSEQFF